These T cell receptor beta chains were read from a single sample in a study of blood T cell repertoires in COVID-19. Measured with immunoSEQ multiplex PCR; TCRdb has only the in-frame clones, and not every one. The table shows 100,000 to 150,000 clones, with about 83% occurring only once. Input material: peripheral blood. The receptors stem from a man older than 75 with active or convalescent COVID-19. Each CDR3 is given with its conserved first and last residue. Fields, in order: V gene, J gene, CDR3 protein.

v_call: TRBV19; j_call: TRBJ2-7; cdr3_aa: CASSITTGTEQYF
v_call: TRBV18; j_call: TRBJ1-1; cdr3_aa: CASSPPRFRDRASEAFF
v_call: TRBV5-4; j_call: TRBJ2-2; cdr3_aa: CASSTGGFVGELFF
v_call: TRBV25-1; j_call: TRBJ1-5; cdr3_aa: CASSETGELQPQHF
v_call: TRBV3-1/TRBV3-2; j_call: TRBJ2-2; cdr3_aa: CASSPQTTRGGELFF
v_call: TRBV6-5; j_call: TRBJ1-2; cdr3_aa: CASSPTDRGVYGYTF
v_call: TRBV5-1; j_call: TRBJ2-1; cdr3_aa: CASSFQGAPYNEQFF
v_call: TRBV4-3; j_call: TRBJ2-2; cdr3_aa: CASSQFLAGFNTGELFF
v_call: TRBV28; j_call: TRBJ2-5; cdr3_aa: CASSPGGWYQETQYF
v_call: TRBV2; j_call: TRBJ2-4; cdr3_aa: CASTAGLAGALQYF
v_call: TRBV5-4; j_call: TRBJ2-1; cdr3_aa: CASSHPGTSGAPGNEQFF
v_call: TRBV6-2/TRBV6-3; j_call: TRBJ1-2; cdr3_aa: CASSYSMGLTYGYTF
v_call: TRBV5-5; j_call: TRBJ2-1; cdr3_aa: CASSLLLINEQFF
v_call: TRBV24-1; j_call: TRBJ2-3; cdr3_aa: CATSERVGSTDTQYF
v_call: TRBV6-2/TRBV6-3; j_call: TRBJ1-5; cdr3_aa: CASSLGTGAAQPQHF
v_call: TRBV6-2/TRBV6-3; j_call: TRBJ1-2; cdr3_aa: CASSYDSPGASYGYTF
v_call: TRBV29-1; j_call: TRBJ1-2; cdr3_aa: CSVEDRGTALNGYTF
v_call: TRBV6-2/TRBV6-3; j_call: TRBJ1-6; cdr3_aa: CASSSQQASPLHF
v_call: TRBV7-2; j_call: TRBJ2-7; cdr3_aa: CASSLDRTSSYEQYF
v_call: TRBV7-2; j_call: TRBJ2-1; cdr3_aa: CASSSRPLAGAGEQFF
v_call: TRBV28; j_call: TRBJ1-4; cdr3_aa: CASSDSPMEKLFF
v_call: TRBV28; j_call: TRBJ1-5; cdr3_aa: CASSSGQGNQPQHF
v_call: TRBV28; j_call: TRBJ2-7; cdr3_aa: CASGSTGSLDEQYF
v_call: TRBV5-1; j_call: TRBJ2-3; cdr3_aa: CASSPTGLRPDTQYF
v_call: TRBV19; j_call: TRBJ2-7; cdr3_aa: CASSSDRGGSYEQYF
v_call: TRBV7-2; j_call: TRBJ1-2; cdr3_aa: CASSLGQFYGYTF
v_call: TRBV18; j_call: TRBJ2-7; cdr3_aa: CASSPGLSYEQYF
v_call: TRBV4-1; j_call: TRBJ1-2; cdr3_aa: CASSRYGTVSPNGYTF
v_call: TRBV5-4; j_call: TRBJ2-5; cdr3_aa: CASSFRLANQETQYF
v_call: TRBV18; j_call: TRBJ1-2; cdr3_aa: CASSPNQGPTGYTF
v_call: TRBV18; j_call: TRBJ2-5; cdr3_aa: CASSPMTGGGETQYF
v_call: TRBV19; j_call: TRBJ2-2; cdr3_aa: CASSGNRGAGELFF
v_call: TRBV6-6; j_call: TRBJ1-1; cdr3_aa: CASSYSLYTEAFF
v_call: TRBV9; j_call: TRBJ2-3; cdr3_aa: CASSVVSTSGGWGTDTQYF
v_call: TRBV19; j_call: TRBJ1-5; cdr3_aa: CASRGQVIQPQHF
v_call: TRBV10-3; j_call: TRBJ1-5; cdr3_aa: CAITEEKNQPQHF
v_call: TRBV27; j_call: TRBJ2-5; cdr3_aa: CASIRKGWETQYF
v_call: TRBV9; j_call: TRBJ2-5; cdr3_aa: CASSVAAKLETQYF
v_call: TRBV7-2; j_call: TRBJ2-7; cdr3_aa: CASRTGTGGEQYF
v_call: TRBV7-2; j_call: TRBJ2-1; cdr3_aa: CASSLADRGSYNEQFF
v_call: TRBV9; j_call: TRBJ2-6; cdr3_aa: CASSVDPAASGVDSGANVLTF
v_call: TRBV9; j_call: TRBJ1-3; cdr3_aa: CASSATGQASSGNTIYF
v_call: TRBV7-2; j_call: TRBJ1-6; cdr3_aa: CASRLDRNSYNSPLHF
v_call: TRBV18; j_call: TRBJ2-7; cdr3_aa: CASSPSWDSTYEQYF
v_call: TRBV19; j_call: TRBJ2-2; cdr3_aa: CASSIDRAGELFF
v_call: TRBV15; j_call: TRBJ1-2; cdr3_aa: CATSREMGQAYGYTF
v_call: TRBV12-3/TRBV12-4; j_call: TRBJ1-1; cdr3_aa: CASSSTPSAEAFF
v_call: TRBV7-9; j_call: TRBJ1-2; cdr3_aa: CASPGIFGYTF
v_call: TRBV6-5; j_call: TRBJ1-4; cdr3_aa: CASSRLQFAEKLFF
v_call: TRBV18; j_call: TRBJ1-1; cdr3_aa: CASSPGTGRYTEAFF
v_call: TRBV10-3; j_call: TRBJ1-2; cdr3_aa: CAISGLDGYTF